This T cell receptor (beta chain) is from a study of blood T cell repertoires in COVID-19. Background on the study: Material from acute and convalescent COVID-19 was sourced from the United States, Italy and Spain. PBMCs, B-cell-depleted T cells, or T cells provided the cDNA or gDNA that made up the material.

CDR3 length: 14 residues. Trimming took off 3 bases at V and 2 bases at J, with 11 bases between the two ends. In germline, CDR1 is SGHNT, CDR2 YYREEE (reference sequence). In the study's own analysis: Counts of nucleated cells, estimated from reference gene primer amplification, were obtained. TCRdb's copy holds only in-frame clones and misses some; the assay was immunoSEQ multiplex PCR. V and J calls and clone size are given by that table; D and trimming were obtained from the DNA. Among 100,000 or so clones, 81% were seen once, and the ten largest hold over 35%. Sequenced input: peripheral blood. The gene calls are TRBV5-4 and TRBJ2-5; D is possibly TRBD2 (7 bases). This TCR was recovered from a man at least 80 years old with acute or convalescent COVID-19. In DNA form, the CDR3 reads TGTGCCAGCAGCTCGGGGGGCAGTCAAGAGACCCAGTACTTC. As protein: CASSSGGSQETQYF. Full variable domain (missing parts from reference TRBV5-4 and TRBJ2-5): ETGVTQSPTHLIKTRGQQVTLRCSSQSGHNTVSWYQQALGQGPQFIFQYYREEENGRGNFPPRFSGLQFPNYSSELNVNALELDDSALYLCASSSGGSQETQYFGPGTRLLVL.